This T cell receptor (beta chain) was profiled in a study of Ad26.COV2.S vaccination and SARS-CoV-2 variants. Looking at the study overall: This donor came from the COV1001 trial of Ad26.COV2.S.

This table comes from immunoSEQ multiplex PCR, and its TCRdb copy is limited to in-frame clones, with some not included. In the table there are about 320,000 clones, more than 70% of which are singletons. Treatment: around 19 received Ad26.COV2.S at low or high dose, single or two shots; roughly five received placebo; per-sample allocation not given. Samples analyzed were those drawn on day 63 after the first vaccine or placebo injection. The vaccine antigen was prefusion-stabilized Wuhan SARS-CoV-2 spike. V lost 3 bases and J 2 bases, leaving 11 bases between the germline ends. In germline, CDR1 is DFQATT, CDR2 SNEGSKA (reference sequence). The CDR3 sequence is 13 residues long. General observations from the study: Using TCR breadth and depth analyses may have led to underestimated total T cell responses.

Remarks on this clone: The antigen is undetermined. The sample has other DNA sequences that encode this CDR3 too.

This chain joins TRBV20-1 and TRBJ2-7; possible D gene TRBD2, 5 bases. This TCR was recovered from a person between 18 and 65 years old who received the Ad26.COV2.S COVID-19 vaccine or a placebo. Sequenced here: peripheral blood, sampled in a trial of Ad26.COV2.S vaccine versus placebo. The CDR3 loop is CSASRTGTYEQYF. CDR3 sequence (DNA): TGCAGTGCTAGTAGGACGGGGACCTACGAGCAGTACTTC.